This T cell receptor beta chain was recorded in a study of blood T cell repertoires in COVID-19. In the study overall: The origin of the acute and convalescent COVID-19 samples was the United States, Italy and Spain. In each case, the material was cDNA or gDNA derived from T cells, B-cell-depleted T cells, or PBMCs.

Followed over time, Seattle patients had been enrolled while infection was active. As originally analysed: Quantification of nucleated cells was approximated via reference gene primer amplification. TCRdb's table, derived via immunoSEQ multiplex PCR, lists solely in-frame clones and lacks some. The V and J calls and clone size come from that table; D and trimming were worked out from the DNA. Of 200,000 to 250,000 clones listed, roughly 76% were seen once; the top ten hold 7.5% to 8%. Germline V gene sequence: CDR1 MDHEN, CDR2 SYDVKM. This CDR3 spans 14 amino acids. The junction had 6 bases not matched to a gene; V was cut back by 3 bases and J by 6 bases.

Sequenced input: peripheral blood. This clonotype was sampled from a woman older than 75 with COVID-19, enrolled during active disease. V is TRBV28 and J is TRBJ1-2; 8 bases align to TRBD1. CDR3 bases: TGTGCCAGCAGTTTGAGAGGACAGGGTCATGGCTACACCTTC. This gives the protein CASSLRGQGHGYTF.